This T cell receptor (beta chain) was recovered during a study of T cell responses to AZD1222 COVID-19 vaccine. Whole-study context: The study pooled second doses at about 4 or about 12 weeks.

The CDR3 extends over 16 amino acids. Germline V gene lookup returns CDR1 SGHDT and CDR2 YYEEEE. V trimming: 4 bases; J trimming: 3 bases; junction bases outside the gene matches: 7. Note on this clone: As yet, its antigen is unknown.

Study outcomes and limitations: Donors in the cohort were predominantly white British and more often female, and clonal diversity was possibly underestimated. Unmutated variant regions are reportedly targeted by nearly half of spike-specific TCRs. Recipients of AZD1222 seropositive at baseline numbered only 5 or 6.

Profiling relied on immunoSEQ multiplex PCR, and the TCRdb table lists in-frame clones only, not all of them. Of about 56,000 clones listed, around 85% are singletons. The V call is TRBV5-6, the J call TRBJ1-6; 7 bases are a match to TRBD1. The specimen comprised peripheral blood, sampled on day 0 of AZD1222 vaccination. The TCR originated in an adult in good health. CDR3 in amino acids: CASSQWGDSYNSPLHF. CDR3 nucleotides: TGTGCCAGCAGCCAGTGGGGGGACAGCTATAATTCACCCCTCCACTTT. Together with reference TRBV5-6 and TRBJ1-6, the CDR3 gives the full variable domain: DAGVTQSPTHLIKTRGQQVTLRCSPKSGHDTVSWYQQALGQGPQFIFQYYEEEERQRGNFPDRFSGHQFPNYSSELNVNALLLGDSALYLCASSQWGDSYNSPLHFGNGTRLTVT.